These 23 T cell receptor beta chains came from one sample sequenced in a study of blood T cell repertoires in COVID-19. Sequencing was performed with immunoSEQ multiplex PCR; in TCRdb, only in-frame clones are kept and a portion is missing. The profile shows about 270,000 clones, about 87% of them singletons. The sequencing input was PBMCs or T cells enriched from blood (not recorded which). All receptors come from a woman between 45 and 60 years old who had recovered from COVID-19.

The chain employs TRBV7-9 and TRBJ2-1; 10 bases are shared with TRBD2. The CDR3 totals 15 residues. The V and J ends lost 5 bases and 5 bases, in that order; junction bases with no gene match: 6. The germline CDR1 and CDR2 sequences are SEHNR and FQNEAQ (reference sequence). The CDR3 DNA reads TGTGCCAGCAGCAGACTAGCGGGCGGGGACAATGAGCAGTTCTTC. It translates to CASSRLAGGDNEQFF.

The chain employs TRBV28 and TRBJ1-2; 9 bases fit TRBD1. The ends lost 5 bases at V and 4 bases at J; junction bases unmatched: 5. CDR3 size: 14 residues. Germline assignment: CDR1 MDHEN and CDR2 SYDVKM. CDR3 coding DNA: TGTGCCAGCAGTAACAGGGGGCACGTCTATGGCTACACCTTC. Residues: CASSNRGHVYGYTF.

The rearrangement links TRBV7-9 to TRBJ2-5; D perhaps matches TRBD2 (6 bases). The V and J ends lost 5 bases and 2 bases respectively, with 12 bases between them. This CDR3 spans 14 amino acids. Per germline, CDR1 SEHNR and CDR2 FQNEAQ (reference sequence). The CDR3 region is CASSNGGGQETQYF. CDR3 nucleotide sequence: TGTGCCAGCAGCAACGGAGGAGGGCAAGAGACCCAGTACTTC.

Written as DNA, the CDR3 is TGTGCCAGCAGCGGTCGGGACAGGGATGGTTCACCCCTCCACTTT. It specifies CASSGRDRDGSPLHF. V gene TRBV21-1 combines with J gene TRBJ1-6; TRBD1 was called by the table and not checked on the DNA. TRBV21-1 is a known pseudogene. This CDR3 spans 15 amino acids.

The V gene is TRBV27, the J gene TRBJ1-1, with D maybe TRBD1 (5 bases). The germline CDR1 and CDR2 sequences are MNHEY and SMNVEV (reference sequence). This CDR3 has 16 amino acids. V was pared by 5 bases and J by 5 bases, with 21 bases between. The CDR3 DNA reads TGTGCCAGCAGTCTCCTCCGAAGCCAGGGAGGGACTGAAGCTTTCTTT. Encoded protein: CASSLLRSQGGTEAFF.

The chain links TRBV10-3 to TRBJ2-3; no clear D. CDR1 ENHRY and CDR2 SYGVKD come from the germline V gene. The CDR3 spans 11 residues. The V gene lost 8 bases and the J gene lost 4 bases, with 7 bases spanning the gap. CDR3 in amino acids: CAISSSDTQYF. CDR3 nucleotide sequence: TGTGCCATCTCATCATCAGATACGCAGTATTTT.

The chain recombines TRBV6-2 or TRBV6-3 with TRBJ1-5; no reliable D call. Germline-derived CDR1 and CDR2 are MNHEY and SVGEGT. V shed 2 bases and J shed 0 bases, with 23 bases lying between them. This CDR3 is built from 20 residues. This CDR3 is CASSYRPGDAGSYSNQPQHF. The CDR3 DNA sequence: TGTGCCAGCAGTTACCGTCCAGGTGATGCAGGAAGCTATAGCAATCAGCCCCAGCATTTT.

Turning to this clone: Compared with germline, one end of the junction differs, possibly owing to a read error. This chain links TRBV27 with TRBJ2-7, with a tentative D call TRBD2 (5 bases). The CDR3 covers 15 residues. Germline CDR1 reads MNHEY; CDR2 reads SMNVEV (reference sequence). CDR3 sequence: CASSPAWEQYSPRSF. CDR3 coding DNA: TGTGCCAGCAGTCCAGCTTGGGAGCAGTACTCCCCTAGATCCTTC.

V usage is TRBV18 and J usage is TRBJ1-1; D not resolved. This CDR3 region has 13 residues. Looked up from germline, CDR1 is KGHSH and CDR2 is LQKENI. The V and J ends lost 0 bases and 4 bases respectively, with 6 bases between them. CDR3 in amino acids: CASSPPAATEAFF. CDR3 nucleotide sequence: TGTGCCAGCTCACCACCGGCTGCCACTGAAGCTTTCTTT.

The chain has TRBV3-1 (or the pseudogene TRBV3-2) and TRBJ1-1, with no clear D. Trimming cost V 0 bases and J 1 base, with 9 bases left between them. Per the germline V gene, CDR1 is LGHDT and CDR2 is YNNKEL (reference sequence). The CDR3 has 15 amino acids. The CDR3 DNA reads TGTGCCAGCAGCCAAGATCTTACAGCGAACACTGAAGCTTTCTTT. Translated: CASSQDLTANTEAFF.

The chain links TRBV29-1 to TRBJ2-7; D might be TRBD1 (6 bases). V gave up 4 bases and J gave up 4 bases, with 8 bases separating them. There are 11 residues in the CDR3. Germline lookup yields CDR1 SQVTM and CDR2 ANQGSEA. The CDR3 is CSVGTEYEQYF. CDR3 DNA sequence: TGCAGCGTTGGGACAGAATACGAGCAGTACTTC.

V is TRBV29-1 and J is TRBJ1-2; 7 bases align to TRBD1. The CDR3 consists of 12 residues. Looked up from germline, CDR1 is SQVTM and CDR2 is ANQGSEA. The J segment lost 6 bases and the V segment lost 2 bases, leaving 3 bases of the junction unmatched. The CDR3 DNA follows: TGCAGCGTTGAATCGACAGGGAATGGCTACACCTTC. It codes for CSVESTGNGYTF.

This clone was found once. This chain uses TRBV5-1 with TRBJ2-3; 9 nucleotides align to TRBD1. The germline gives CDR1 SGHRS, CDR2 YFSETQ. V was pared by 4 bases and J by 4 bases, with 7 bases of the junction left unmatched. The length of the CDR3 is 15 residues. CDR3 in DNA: TGCGCCAGCAGCGGAACAGGGGGCTTAGCAGATACGCAGTATTTT. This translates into CASSGTGGLADTQYF. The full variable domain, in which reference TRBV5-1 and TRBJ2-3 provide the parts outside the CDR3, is KAGVTQTPRYLIKTRGQQVTLSCSPISGHRSVSWYQQTPGQGLQFLFEYFSETQRNKGNFPGRFSGRQFSNSRSEMNVSTLELGDSALYLCASSGTGGLADTQYFGPGTRLTVL.

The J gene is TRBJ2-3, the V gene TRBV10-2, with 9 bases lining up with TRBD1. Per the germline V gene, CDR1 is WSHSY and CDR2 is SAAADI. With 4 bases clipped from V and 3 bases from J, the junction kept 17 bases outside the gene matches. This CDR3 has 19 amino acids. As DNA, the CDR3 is TGCGCCAGCAGTGCAAGTTTGGGACAGGGTAGCCCTGAAACAGATACGCAGTATTTT. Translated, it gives CASSASLGQGSPETDTQYF.

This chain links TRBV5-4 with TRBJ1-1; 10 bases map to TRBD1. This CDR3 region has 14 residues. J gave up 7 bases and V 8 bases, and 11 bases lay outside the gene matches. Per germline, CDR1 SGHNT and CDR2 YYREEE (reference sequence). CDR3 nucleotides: TGTGCCAGTAGGAGGACAGGGGGATTGGATGAAGCTTTCTTT. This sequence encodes CASRRTGGLDEAFF. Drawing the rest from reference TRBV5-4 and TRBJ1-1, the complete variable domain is ETGVTQSPTHLIKTRGQQVTLRCSSQSGHNTVSWYQQALGQGPQFIFQYYREEENGRGNFPPRFSGLQFPNYSSELNVNALELDDSALYLCASRRTGGLDEAFFGQGTRLTVV.

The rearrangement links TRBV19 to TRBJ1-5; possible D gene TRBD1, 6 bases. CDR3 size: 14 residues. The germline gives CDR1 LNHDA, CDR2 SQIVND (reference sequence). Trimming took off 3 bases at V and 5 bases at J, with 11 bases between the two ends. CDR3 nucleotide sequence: TGTGCCAGTAGTATTATGGACAGCTATCAGCCCCAGCATTTT. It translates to CASSIMDSYQPQHF.

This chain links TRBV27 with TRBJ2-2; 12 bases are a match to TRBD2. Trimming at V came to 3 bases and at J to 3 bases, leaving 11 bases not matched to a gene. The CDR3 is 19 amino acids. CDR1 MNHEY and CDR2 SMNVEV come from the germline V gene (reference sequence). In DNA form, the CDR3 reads TGTGCCAGCAGTTTTGGGCTAGCGGGAGGGCGTAGCCACACCGGGGAGCTGTTTTTT. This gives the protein CASSFGLAGGRSHTGELFF.

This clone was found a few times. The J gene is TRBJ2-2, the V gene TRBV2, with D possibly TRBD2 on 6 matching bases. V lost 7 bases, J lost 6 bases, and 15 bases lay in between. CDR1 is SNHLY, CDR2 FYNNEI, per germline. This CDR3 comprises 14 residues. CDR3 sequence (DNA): TGTGCCAGCAATGGCGGGATGGGGTCCGGGGAGCTGTTTTTT. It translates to CASNGGMGSGELFF.

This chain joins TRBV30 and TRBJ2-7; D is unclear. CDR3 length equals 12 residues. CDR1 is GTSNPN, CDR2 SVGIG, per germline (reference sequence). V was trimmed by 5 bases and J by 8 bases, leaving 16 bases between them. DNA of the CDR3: TGTGCCTGGGGGCCCGAACAACCAAAGCAGTACTTC. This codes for CAWGPEQPKQYF.

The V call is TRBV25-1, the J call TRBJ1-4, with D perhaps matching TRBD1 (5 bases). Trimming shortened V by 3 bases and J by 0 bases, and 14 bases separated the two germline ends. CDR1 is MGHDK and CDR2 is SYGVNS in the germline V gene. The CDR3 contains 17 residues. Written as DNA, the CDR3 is TGTGCCAGCAGTGAGCCGGACACTCTTTCAACTAATGAAAAACTGTTTTTT. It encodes CASSEPDTLSTNEKLFF.

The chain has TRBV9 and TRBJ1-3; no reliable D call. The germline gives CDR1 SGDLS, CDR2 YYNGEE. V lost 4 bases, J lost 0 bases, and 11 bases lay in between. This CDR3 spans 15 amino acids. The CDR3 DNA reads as TGTGCCAGCAGCCCCCGACTGACCTCTGGAAACACCATATATTTT. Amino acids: CASSPRLTSGNTIYF.

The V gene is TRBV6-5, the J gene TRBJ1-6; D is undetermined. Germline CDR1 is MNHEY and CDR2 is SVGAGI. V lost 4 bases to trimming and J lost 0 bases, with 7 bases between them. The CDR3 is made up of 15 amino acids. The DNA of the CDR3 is TGTGCCAGCAGTTCACAGAGCTCCTATAATTCACCCCTCCACTTT. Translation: CASSSQSSYNSPLHF.

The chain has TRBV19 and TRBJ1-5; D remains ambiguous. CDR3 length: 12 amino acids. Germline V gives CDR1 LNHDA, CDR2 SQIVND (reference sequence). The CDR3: CASTPGVEPQHF. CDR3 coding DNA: TGTGCTAGCACCCCGGGTGTTGAGCCCCAGCATTTT.